This is a list of T cell receptor beta chains from one sample in a study of blood T cell repertoires in COVID-19. The method was immunoSEQ multiplex PCR; TCRdb's version includes in-frame clones alone and lacks a portion of them. The table includes tens of thousands of clones, around nine tenths detected once. Sequencing was performed on peripheral blood. Receptor source: a man aged 70 or older with acute or convalescent COVID-19. Both conserved end residues are part of each CDR3. The D gene is left open where the match is weak. The listing skips clone size in some rows; elsewhere it reads once, few, many or a size class.

>TRBV5-1|NA|TRBJ1-3|TRBD1
CASSLNTQGAGNTIYF
TGCGCCAGCAGCTTAAATACCCAGGGGGCTGGAAACACCATATATTTT
>TRBV5-1|NA|TRBJ1-5|TRBD1
CASSPLGQGVGQPQHF
TGCGCCAGCAGCCCATTGGGACAGGGAGTTGGTCAGCCCCAGCATTTT
>TRBV7-2|NA|TRBJ1-4|TRBD1
CASTDRGANEKLFF
TGTGCCAGCACCGACAGGGGGGCTAATGAAAAACTGTTTTTT
>TRBV5-4|NA|TRBJ1-4|TRBD1
CASSSQGTNEKLFF
TGTGCCAGCTCCTCACAGGGGACTAATGAAAAACTGTTTTTT
>TRBV7-2|NA|TRBJ2-1|TRBD1
CASSLSAGTGRNEQFF
TGTGCCAGCAGCTTATCCGCCGGGACAGGGCGCAATGAGCAGTTCTTC
>TRBV4-2|NA|TRBJ2-1|TRBD2
CASSQDLAGAPTIF
TGTGCCAGCAGCCAAGATCTAGCGGGGGCGCCTACGATCTTC
>TRBV5-1|NA|TRBJ2-7|TRBD1
CASSLGGGASYEQYF
TGCGCCAGCAGCTTGGGAGGGGGCGCGTCCTACGAGCAGTACTTC
>TRBV5-1|once|TRBJ1-2|TRBD1
CASSLTGGVGGYTF
TGCGCCAGCAGCCTGACAGGGGGTGTCGGTGGCTACACCTTC
>TRBV12-3/TRBV12-4|NA|TRBJ2-3|NA
CASSLTYADTQYF
TGTGCCAGCAGTCTCACCTATGCGGATACGCAGTATTTT
>TRBV9|NA|TRBJ2-5|NA
CASSPSDSQETQYF
TGTGCCAGCAGCCCTTCGGACAGCCAAGAGACCCAGTACTTC
>TRBV5-1|NA|TRBJ1-1|NA
CASSQSEVTEAFF
TGCGCCAGCAGCCAGAGCGAGGTCACTGAAGCTTTCTTT
>TRBV28|NA|TRBJ1-2|NA
CASSFFGRGTVGGYTF
TGTGCCAGCAGTTTTTTTGGTCGGGGTACAGTCGGCGGCTACACCTTC
>TRBV28|NA|TRBJ2-7|TRBD2
CASSFSSGSSYEQYF
TGTGCCAGCAGTTTTTCTAGCGGTAGCTCCTACGAGCAGTACTTC
>TRBV9|NA|TRBJ2-3|NA
CASSGAWGGQSTDTQYF
TGTGCCAGCAGCGGAGCGTGGGGGGGACAAAGCACAGATACGCAGTATTTT
>TRBV7-8|NA|TRBJ2-1|TRBD2
CASSRAGTSGGAMHEQFF
TGTGCCAGCAGCCGAGCCGGGACTAGCGGGGGGGCCATGCATGAGCAGTTCTTC
>TRBV27|NA|TRBJ1-5|NA
CASGLEGQPQHF
TGTGCCAGCGGACTAGAGGGCCAGCCCCAGCATTTT
>TRBV14|NA|TRBJ1-2|TRBD1
CASGSDRDRGSSIYGYTF
TGTGCCAGCGGTTCCGATAGGGACAGGGGGTCTTCTATCTATGGCTACACCTTC
>TRBV3-1/TRBV3-2|NA|TRBJ1-1|NA
CASSPDQGNEAFF
TGTGCCAGCAGCCCAGACCAGGGAAATGAAGCTTTCTTT
>TRBV5-1|NA|TRBJ2-7|NA
CASSLDRLVEQYF
TGCGCCAGCAGCCTAGACAGGTTGGTCGAGCAGTACTTC
>TRBV5-1|NA|TRBJ2-2|NA
CASSYRGGNTGELFF
TGCGCCAGCAGCTACCGAGGGGGGAACACCGGGGAGCTGTTTTTT
>TRBV7-2|few|TRBJ2-2|NA
CASSLSGNTGELFF
TGTGCCAGCAGCTTAAGCGGGAACACCGGGGAGCTGTTTTTT
>TRBV11-2|many|TRBJ2-3|TRBD2
CASSLDSAGGGADTQYF
TGTGCCAGCAGCTTAGATTCGGCGGGAGGAGGGGCAGATACGCAGTATTTT
>TRBV10-2|NA|TRBJ2-3|TRBD2
CASSESGGDTQYF
TGCGCCAGCAGTGAGTCGGGGGGGGATACGCAGTATTTT
>TRBV12-3/TRBV12-4|NA|TRBJ2-1|NA
CASSFLDEQFF
TGTGCCAGCAGTTTTCTCGATGAGCAGTTCTTC
>TRBV6-1|NA|TRBJ1-1|NA
CASSDTDPTEAFF
TGTGCCAGCAGTGATACAGATCCCACTGAAGCTTTCTTT
>TRBV25-1|NA|TRBJ2-1|TRBD2
CASRAGGPYNEQFF
TGTGCCAGCAGAGCGGGGGGGCCCTACAATGAGCAGTTCTTC
>TRBV19|NA|TRBJ1-5|TRBD1
CASRRDRDQPQHF
TGTGCCAGTAGACGGGACAGGGACCAGCCCCAGCATTTT
>TRBV28|NA|TRBJ2-1|TRBD2
CASSLRLAGSYNEQFF
TGTGCCAGCAGTTTGAGACTAGCGGGGTCCTACAATGAGCAGTTCTTC
>TRBV6-5|once|TRBJ1-2|TRBD1
CASSRQGYSYTF
TGTGCCAGCAGTCGACAGGGGTATAGCTACACCTTC
>TRBV3-1/TRBV3-2|NA|TRBJ1-6|TRBD1
CASSPIPQGAFDSPLHF
TGTGCCAGCAGCCCCATCCCCCAGGGGGCCTTTGATTCACCCCTCCACTTT
>TRBV4-2|NA|TRBJ2-2|TRBD1
CASSMDRAAGELFF
TGTGCCAGCAGCATGGACAGGGCGGCCGGGGAGCTGTTTTTT
>TRBV11-2|NA|TRBJ1-1|NA
CASRTGTLNTEAFF
TGTGCCAGCAGGACCGGGACACTGAACACTGAAGCTTTCTTT
>TRBV19|NA|TRBJ1-5|NA
CASSNREQPQHF
TGTGCCAGTAGTAACAGGGAACAGCCCCAGCATTTT
>TRBV27|NA|TRBJ2-5|NA
CASSLLGAGETQYF
TGTGCCAGCAGTTTACTAGGGGCAGGAGAGACCCAGTACTTC
>TRBV4-1|few|TRBJ1-5|NA
CASSQIRSQVDNQPQHF
TGCGCCAGCAGCCAGATCCGTTCACAGGTCGACAATCAGCCCCAGCATTTT
>TRBV7-2|once|TRBJ2-2|NA
CASSTVYGTGELFF
TGTGCCAGCAGCACAGTTTACGGCACCGGGGAGCTGTTTTTT
>TRBV5-8|NA|TRBJ2-3|NA
CASSLAGRARTDTQYF
TGTGCCAGCAGCTTGGCCGGCAGGGCCCGCACAGATACGCAGTATTTT
>TRBV7-9|NA|TRBJ1-4|TRBD1
CASSLFRDRGRATNEKLFF
TGTGCCAGCAGCTTATTCCGGGACAGGGGCCGGGCAACTAATGAAAAACTGTTTTTT
>TRBV6-5|NA|TRBJ2-3|NA
CASTRGRGTDTQYF
TGTGCCAGCACTCGGGGCAGGGGAACAGATACGCAGTATTTT
>TRBV2|NA|TRBJ1-3|TRBD1
CASSVRTGGENTIYF
TGTGCCAGCAGTGTTCGGACAGGGGGCGAAAACACCATATATTTT
>TRBV7-2|NA|TRBJ2-7|TRBD1
CASSPLRPGGSPYEQYF
TGTGCCAGCAGCCCATTGCGTCCAGGGGGATCCCCCTACGAGCAGTACTTC
>TRBV7-2|NA|TRBJ2-4|TRBD1
CASSSPGQEMSNIQYF
TGTGCCAGCAGCTCACCGGGACAGGAGATGTCAAACATTCAGTACTTC